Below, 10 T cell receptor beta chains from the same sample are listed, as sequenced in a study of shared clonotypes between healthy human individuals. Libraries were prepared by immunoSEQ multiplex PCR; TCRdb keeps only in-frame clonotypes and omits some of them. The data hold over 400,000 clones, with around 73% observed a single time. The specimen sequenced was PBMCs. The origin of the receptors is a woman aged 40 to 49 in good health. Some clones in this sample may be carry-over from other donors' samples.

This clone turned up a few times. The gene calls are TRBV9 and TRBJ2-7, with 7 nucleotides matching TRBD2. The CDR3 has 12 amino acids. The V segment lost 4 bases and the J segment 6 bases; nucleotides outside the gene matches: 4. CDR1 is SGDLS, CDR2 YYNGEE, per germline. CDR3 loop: CASSSPGGEQYF. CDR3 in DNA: TGTGCCAGCAGCAGCCCGGGGGGCGAGCAGTACTTC.

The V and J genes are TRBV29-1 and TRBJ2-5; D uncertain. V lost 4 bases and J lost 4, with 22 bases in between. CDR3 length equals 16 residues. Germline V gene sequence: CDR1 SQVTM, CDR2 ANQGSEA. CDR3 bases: TGCAGCGTTGTCCCTTTTCGAAAGGGTCCAGCAGAGACCCAGTACTTC. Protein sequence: CSVVPFRKGPAETQYF.

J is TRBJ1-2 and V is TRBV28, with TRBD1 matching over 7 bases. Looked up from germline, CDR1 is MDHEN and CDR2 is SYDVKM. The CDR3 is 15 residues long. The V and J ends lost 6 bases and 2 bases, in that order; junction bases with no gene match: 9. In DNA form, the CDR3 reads TGTGCCAGCAGATACAGGGGAAGCGCAAACTATGGCTACACCTTC. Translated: CASRYRGSANYGYTF.

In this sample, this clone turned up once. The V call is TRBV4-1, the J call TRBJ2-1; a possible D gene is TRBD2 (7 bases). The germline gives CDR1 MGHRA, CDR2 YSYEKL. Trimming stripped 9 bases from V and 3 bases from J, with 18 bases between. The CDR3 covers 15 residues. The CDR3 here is CARGGAVPFYNEQFF. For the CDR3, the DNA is TGCGCCAGGGGGGGGGCAGTTCCTTTCTACAATGAGCAGTTCTTC.

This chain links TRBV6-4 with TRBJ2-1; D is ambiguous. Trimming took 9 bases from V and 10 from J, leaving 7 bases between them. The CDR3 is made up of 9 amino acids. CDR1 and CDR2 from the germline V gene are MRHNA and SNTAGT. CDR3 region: CARRPEQFF. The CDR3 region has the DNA TGTGCCAGGAGACCCGAGCAGTTCTTC.

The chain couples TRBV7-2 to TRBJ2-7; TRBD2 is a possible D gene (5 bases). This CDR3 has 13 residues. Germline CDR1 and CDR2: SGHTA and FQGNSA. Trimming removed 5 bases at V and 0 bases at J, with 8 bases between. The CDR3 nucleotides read TGTGCCAGCAGCGCCCGGGACTCCTACGAGCAGTACTTC. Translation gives CASSARDSYEQYF.

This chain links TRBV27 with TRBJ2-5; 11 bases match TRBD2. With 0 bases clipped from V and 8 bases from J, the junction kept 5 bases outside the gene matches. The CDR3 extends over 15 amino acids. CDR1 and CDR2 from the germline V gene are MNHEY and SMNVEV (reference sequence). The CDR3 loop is CASSLSGTSGFTQYF. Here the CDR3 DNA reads TGTGCCAGCAGTTTATCAGGGACTAGCGGTTTTACCCAGTACTTC.

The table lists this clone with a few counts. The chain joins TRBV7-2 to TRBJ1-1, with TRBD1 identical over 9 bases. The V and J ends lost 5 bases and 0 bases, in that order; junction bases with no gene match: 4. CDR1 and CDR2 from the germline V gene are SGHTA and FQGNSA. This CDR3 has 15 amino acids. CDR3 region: CASSPGQGMNTEAFF. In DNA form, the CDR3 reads TGTGCCAGCAGCCCCGGACAGGGGATGAACACTGAAGCTTTCTTT.

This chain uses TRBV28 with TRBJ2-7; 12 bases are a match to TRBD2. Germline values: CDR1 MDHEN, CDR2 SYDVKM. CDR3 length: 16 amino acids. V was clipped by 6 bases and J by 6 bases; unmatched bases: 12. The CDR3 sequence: CASRPPSGRATIEQYF. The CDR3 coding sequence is TGTGCCAGCAGACCTCCTAGCGGGAGGGCCACAATCGAGCAGTACTTC.

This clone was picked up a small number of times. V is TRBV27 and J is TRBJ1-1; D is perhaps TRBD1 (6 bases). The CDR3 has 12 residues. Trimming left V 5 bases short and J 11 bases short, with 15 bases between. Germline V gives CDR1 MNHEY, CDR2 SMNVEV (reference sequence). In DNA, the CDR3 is TGTGCCAGCAGTGCCAGGACAGAGAGTGCTTTCTTT. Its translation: CASSARTESAFF.